The 3 T cell receptor beta chains below come from one sample, sequenced in a study of shared clonotypes between healthy human individuals. The data were produced by immunoSEQ multiplex PCR, yet TCRdb's version contains in-frame clones alone and is incomplete. The sample comprises millions of clones, 90% to 95% of which are singletons, and roughly 0.13% rests with the top ten. The sample taken for sequencing was naive CD4+ T cells sorted from blood. The subset: CD45RA+ positively selected. The receptors here all came from a man younger than 35 in good health.

Concerning this clone itself: Different DNA sequences within this sample yield the same CDR3. This chain links TRBV10-3 with TRBJ2-3, with 12 bases fitting TRBD2. Germline V lookup: CDR1 ENHRY, CDR2 SYGVKD. V gave up 6 bases and J gave up 1 base; unmatched junction bases: 2. The CDR3 totals 15 residues. The CDR3 is CAISRLAGGTDTQYF. Written as DNA, the CDR3 is TGTGCCATCAGCAGACTAGCGGGGGGCACAGATACGCAGTATTTT.

With regard to this clone: This CDR3 is also generated by other DNA sequences in the sample. The chain joins TRBV5-1 to TRBJ1-1; no clear D gene. The V end lost 0 bases, the J end lost 0 bases, and 9 bases lay between the germline ends. Germline V gene data show CDR1 as SGHRS and CDR2 as YFSETQ. The CDR3 spans 15 residues. CDR3 DNA sequence: TGCGCCAGCAGCTTGGTTCCCGGGCTGAACACTGAAGCTTTCTTT. Its translation is CASSLVPGLNTEAFF. The whole variable domain, remainder taken from reference TRBV5-1 and TRBJ1-1, is KAGVTQTPRYLIKTRGQQVTLSCSPISGHRSVSWYQQTPGQGLQFLFEYFSETQRNKGNFPGRFSGRQFSNSRSEMNVSTLELGDSALYLCASSLVPGLNTEAFFGQGTRLTVV.

The chain carries TRBV30 and TRBJ2-1; D is undetermined. Per germline, CDR1 GTSNPN and CDR2 SVGIG (reference sequence). The V end was cut by 0 bases, the J end by 5 bases, with 8 bases between. There are 13 residues in the CDR3. CDR3 coding DNA: TGTGCCTGGAGTGTATCCAGGAACAATGAGCAGTTCTTC. Translation: CAWSVSRNNEQFF.